Shown below are 8 T cell receptor beta chains from a single sample sequenced in a study of T cell repertoires in urothelial bladder cancer. Measured with immunoSEQ multiplex PCR; TCRdb has only the in-frame clones, and not every one. The table lists around 11,000 clones, roughly 72% of them singletons. What was sequenced was tumor-infiltrating cells from bladder cancer. The receptor source for this set is a human donor with a benign inflammatory bladder lesion.

The rearrangement joins TRBV5-5 to TRBJ2-7; 9 bases agree with TRBD1. Trimming took 3 bases from V and 3 from J; bases not matched to a gene: 4. Germline assignment: CDR1 SGHKS and CDR2 YYEKEE (reference sequence). CDR3 size: 14 residues. This CDR3 is CASSWGQGRYEQYF. In nucleotides, the CDR3 is TGTGCCAGCAGCTGGGGACAGGGCCGCTACGAGCAGTACTTC.

The chain recombines TRBV6-5 with TRBJ1-1; D is possibly TRBD1 (5 bases). The length of the CDR3 is 12 residues. Germline assignment: CDR1 MNHEY and CDR2 SVGAGI. Trimming cost V 6 bases and J 10 bases, with 15 bases left between them. DNA of the CDR3: TGTGCCAGCAGGGTTGAAAGGGGCCGAGCTTTCTTT. This sequence encodes CASRVERGRAFF.

DNA for the CDR3: TGCAGCGTCAAGACTAGGCAGGGAGATACGCAGTATTTT. Its translation: CSVKTRQGDTQYF. The chain links TRBV29-1 to TRBJ2-3; D perhaps matches TRBD2 (6 bases). Germline CDR1 and CDR2: SQVTM and ANQGSEA. The CDR3 has 13 amino acids. Trimming left V 6 bases short and J 5 bases short, with 15 bases between.

This clone is large within its sample. This chain uses TRBV27 with TRBJ1-2; TRBD1 matches 11 bases. The V gene end was trimmed by 2 bases and the J gene end by 0 bases; junction bases not matched to a gene: 8. The CDR3 is made up of 18 amino acids. Germline V lookup: CDR1 MNHEY, CDR2 SMNVEV (reference sequence). CDR3 in amino acids: CASSLKAGQGVANYGYTF. Here the CDR3 DNA reads TGTGCCAGCAGTTTAAAAGCGGGACAGGGGGTCGCTAACTATGGCTACACCTTC.

The chain has TRBV5-1 and TRBJ2-6, with no clear D. V lost 0 bases and J lost 0, with 4 bases in between. Per the germline V gene, CDR1 is SGHRS and CDR2 is YFSETQ. This CDR3 comprises 15 residues. The CDR3 reads CASSLGSSGANVLTF. The CDR3 nucleotides read TGCGCCAGCAGCTTGGGCAGCTCTGGGGCCAACGTCCTGACTTTC.

The CDR3: CASSQVHRGAQPQHF. The CDR3 region has the DNA TGCGCCAGCAGCCAAGTTCACAGGGGTGCTCAGCCCCAGCATTTT. V gene TRBV4-1 combines with J gene TRBJ1-5; 7 bases are a match to TRBD1. V lost 1 base, J lost 6 bases, and 6 bases stayed unmatched. Germline CDR1 and CDR2: MGHRA and YSYEKL. CDR3 size: 15 residues.

The V and J genes are TRBV5-1 and TRBJ2-5; a weak D match, TRBD2 (5 bases). The V and J ends lost 7 bases and 1 base respectively, with 14 bases between them. Germline lookup yields CDR1 SGHRS and CDR2 YFSETQ. The CDR3 runs 14 residues. The chain's CDR3 is CASSPTGVQETQYF. The DNA of the CDR3 is TGCGCCAGCTCGCCCACCGGGGTCCAAGAGACCCAGTACTTC.

V and J are TRBV6-1 and TRBJ2-7; unclear D gene. Deletions cut 1 base from V and 0 bases from J, with 4 bases between. The germline V gene has CDR1 MNHNS and CDR2 SASEGT. The CDR3 covers 13 residues. This CDR3 reads CASSEVSSYEQYF. DNA for the CDR3: TGTGCCAGCAGTGAAGTAAGCTCCTACGAGCAGTACTTC.